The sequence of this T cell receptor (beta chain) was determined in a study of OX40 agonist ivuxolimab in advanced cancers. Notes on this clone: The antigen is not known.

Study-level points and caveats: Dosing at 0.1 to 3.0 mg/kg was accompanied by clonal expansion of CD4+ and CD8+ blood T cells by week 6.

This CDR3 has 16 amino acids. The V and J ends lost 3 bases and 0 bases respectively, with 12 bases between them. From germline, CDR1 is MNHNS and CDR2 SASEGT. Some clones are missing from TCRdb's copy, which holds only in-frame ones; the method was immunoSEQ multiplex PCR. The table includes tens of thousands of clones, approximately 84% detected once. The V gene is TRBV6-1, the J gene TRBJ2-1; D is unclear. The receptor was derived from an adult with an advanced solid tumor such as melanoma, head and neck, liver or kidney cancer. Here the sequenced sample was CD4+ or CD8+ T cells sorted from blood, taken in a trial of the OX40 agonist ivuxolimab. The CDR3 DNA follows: TGTGCCAGCAGTGATCCTCAGATCAGCTCCTACAATGAGCAGTTCTTC. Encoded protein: CASSDPQISSYNEQFF.